A single sample is the source of the 24 T cell receptor beta chains below, sequenced in a study of cytomegalovirus exposure and HLA in healthy donors. 60 Vbeta and 13 Jbeta primers were used in PCR. Sequenced by immunoSEQ multiplex PCR; TCRdb stores in-frame clones only, minus some. The sample has 80,000 or so clones, around 70% seen once. Sequenced sample: PBMCs. The source is a woman aged 40 to 50 in good health and CMV-seropositive.

This clone has just a few counts. Sequence at one end of the junction differs from germline and may be a read error. The chain links TRBV7-9 to TRBJ2-7, with 7 bases matching TRBD1. Germline CDR1 reads SEHNR; CDR2 reads FQNEAQ (reference sequence). CDR3 length: 15 residues. As DNA, the CDR3 is TGTTCCAGCAGCTTAGCCCTGACCACAGGGGACGAGCAGTACTTC. This sequence encodes CSSSLALTTGDEQYF.

In this sample, this clone turned up once. The chain is built from TRBV19 and TRBJ2-4, with 10 bases that match TRBD1. The germline gives CDR1 LNHDA, CDR2 SQIVND (reference sequence). The CDR3 contains 17 residues. With 5 bases clipped from V and 0 bases from J, the junction kept 7 bases outside the gene matches. The CDR3 sequence is CASSPGTGDLAKNIQYF. The CDR3, as DNA: TGTGCCAGTAGTCCCGGGACAGGGGACCTAGCCAAAAACATTCAGTACTTC.

J is TRBJ2-1 and V is TRBV15, with D possibly TRBD1 on 5 matching bases. The germline V gene encodes CDR1 LNHNV and CDR2 YYDKDF (reference sequence). V lost 1 base to trimming and J lost 4 bases, with 8 bases between them. The CDR3 sequence is 14 residues long. The CDR3 nucleotides are TGTGCCACCAGCAGAGTGGACACTTACAATGAGCAGTTCTTC. As protein: CATSRVDTYNEQFF.

V gene TRBV5-1 combines with J gene TRBJ2-2; TRBD1 matches at 12 bases. With V trimmed by 5 bases and J by 4 bases, 15 bases remained unmatched. Per the germline V gene, CDR1 is SGHRS and CDR2 is YFSETQ. The CDR3 runs 19 residues. The CDR3 reads CASRYPRDRGLARTGELFF. CDR3 coding DNA: TGCGCCAGCAGATATCCTCGGGACAGGGGGCTCGCACGCACCGGGGAGCTGTTTTTT. The whole variable domain, remainder taken from reference TRBV5-1 and TRBJ2-2, is KAGVTQTPRYLIKTRGQQVTLSCSPISGHRSVSWYQQTPGQGLQFLFEYFSETQRNKGNFPGRFSGRQFSNSRSEMNVSTLELGDSALYLCASRYPRDRGLARTGELFFGEGSRLTVL.

The chain joins TRBV7-9 to TRBJ2-1; D may be TRBD2 (6 bases). The germline gives CDR1 SEHNR, CDR2 FQNEAQ (reference sequence). The CDR3 is 11 residues long. Trimming pared 5 bases from V and 9 bases from J, leaving 8 bases between. The CDR3 nucleotides read TGTGCCAGCAGCGGGACTTCTGAGCAGTTCTTC. Translating it yields CASSGTSEQFF. The entire variable domain, with the rest obtained from reference TRBV7-9 and TRBJ2-1, is as follows: DTGVSQNPRHKITKRGQNVTFRCDPISEHNRLYWYRQTLGQGPEFLTYFQNEAQLEKSRLLSDRFSAERPKGSFSTLEIQRTEQGDSAMYLCASSGTSEQFFGPGTRLTVL.

V is TRBV9 and J is TRBJ1-3, with TRBD1 as a possible D gene (6 bases). The germline gives CDR1 SGDLS, CDR2 YYNGEE. The CDR3 is made up of 15 amino acids. Trimming left V 1 base short and J 4 bases short, with 12 bases between. The DNA for the CDR3 is TGTGCCAGCAGCGTACAGGGGTCGGGCGGAAACACCATATATTTT. This sequence encodes CASSVQGSGGNTIYF.

The chain joins TRBV27 to TRBJ2-3, with D unclear. This CDR3 has 12 amino acids. Germline CDR1 is MNHEY and CDR2 is SMNVEV (reference sequence). Trimming removed 5 bases from V and 6 bases from J, with 9 bases in between. The CDR3 sequence is CASSASGDTQYF. Written as DNA, the CDR3 is TGTGCCAGCAGTGCCTCCGGGGATACGCAGTATTTT.

The chain employs TRBV5-4 and TRBJ1-1; TRBD1 might be the D (5 bases). This CDR3 contains 16 residues. CDR1 and CDR2 from the germline V gene are SGHNT and YYREEE (reference sequence). Trimming took 4 bases from V and 6 from J, leaving 22 bases between them. This CDR3 is CASSLGRFGGKAEAFF. Written as DNA, the CDR3 is TGTGCCAGCAGCCTGGGGAGATTTGGGGGGAAGGCTGAAGCTTTCTTT.

The V and J genes are TRBV9 and TRBJ2-5; TRBD2 matches at 7 bases. From germline, CDR1 is SGDLS and CDR2 YYNGEE. The length of the CDR3 is 15 residues. V lost 0 bases, J lost 5 bases, and 7 bases stayed unmatched. The CDR3 DNA is TGTGCCAGCAGCGTAGCTACCGGGGGGTGGGAGACCCAGTACTTC. It specifies CASSVATGGWETQYF.

The V gene is TRBV7-6, the J gene TRBJ2-1; TRBD2 might be the D (5 bases). V lost 6 bases to trimming and J lost 6 bases, with 21 bases between them. CDR3 length: 16 amino acids. CDR1 and CDR2 from the germline V gene are SGHVS and FNYEAQ. The CDR3 here is CASSPPRGRHSNEQFF. The CDR3 coding sequence is TGTGCCAGCAGTCCTCCTCGCGGGCGTCACAGCAATGAGCAGTTCTTC.

The chain has TRBV13 and TRBJ2-7, with D perhaps TRBD2 (5 bases). Germline loops: CDR1 PRHDT, CDR2 FYEKMQ (reference sequence). This CDR3 comprises 16 residues. With 3 bases removed from V and 4 bases from J, the gap between germline ends came to 19 bases. The CDR3 region is CASSLFRDPFSYEQYF. CDR3 in DNA: TGTGCCAGCAGCTTGTTCCGGGATCCCTTTTCGTACGAGCAGTACTTC.

The CDR3 reads CASSLNGQVINQPQHF. In DNA form, the CDR3 reads TGTGCCAGCAGTTTAAATGGACAGGTCATCAATCAGCCCCAGCATTTT. This sequence joins TRBV27 and TRBJ1-5; TRBD1 matches 7 bases. J gave up 3 bases and V 2 bases, and 7 bases lay outside the gene matches. The CDR3 sequence is 16 residues long. CDR1 and CDR2 from the germline V gene are MNHEY and SMNVEV (reference sequence).

In its sample, this clone was seen a few times. The V gene is TRBV4-2, the J gene TRBJ2-3; TRBD1 might be the D (6 bases). V lost 0 bases and J 0 bases, leaving 10 bases between the germline ends. Germline-derived CDR1 and CDR2 are LGHNA and YNFKEQ. The CDR3 has 16 residues. The CDR3 loop reads CASSQDRGPSTDTQYF. CDR3 DNA: TGTGCCAGCAGCCAAGACAGGGGACCCAGCACAGATACGCAGTATTTT.

J is TRBJ2-1 and V is TRBV7-2, with 7 bases that match TRBD1. The germline CDR1 and CDR2 sequences are SGHTA and FQGNSA. CDR3 size: 15 residues. V lost 1 base to trimming and J lost 4 bases; unmatched junction nucleotides: 4. The DNA for the CDR3 is TGTGCCAGCAGCTTAGAGACAGGGAGATACAATGAGCAGTTCTTC. Translation gives CASSLETGRYNEQFF.

This chain uses TRBV28 with TRBJ1-1, with unresolved D. This CDR3 contains 10 residues. The V end lost 7 bases, the J end lost 5 bases, and 5 bases lay between the germline ends. Germline V lookup: CDR1 MDHEN, CDR2 SYDVKM. The CDR3 here is CASIQTEAFF. The CDR3 DNA is TGTGCCAGCATTCAGACTGAAGCTTTCTTT.

V gene TRBV6-5 combines with J gene TRBJ1-1; unclear D gene. From germline, CDR1 is MNHEY and CDR2 SVGAGI. The CDR3 totals 11 residues. Trimming stripped 8 bases from V and 7 bases from J, with 11 bases between. CDR3 in amino acids: CASGNGVEAFF. CDR3 bases: TGTGCCAGCGGAAACGGGGTTGAAGCTTTCTTT.

This chain links TRBV5-1 with TRBJ2-7; TRBD1 matches at 8 bases. The length of the CDR3 is 15 residues. CDR1 and CDR2 (germline): SGHRS, YFSETQ. V trimming: 4 bases; J trimming: 4 bases; junction bases outside the gene matches: 10. DNA of the CDR3: TGCGCCAGCAGCATATCGACAGGGGTGGCTTACGAGCAGTACTTC. Residues: CASSISTGVAYEQYF.

This clone showed up just once. V usage is TRBV4-1 and J usage is TRBJ1-5, with D uncertain. Germline CDR1 and CDR2: MGHRA and YSYEKL. The CDR3 is 18 amino acids. Trimming shortened V by 0 bases and J by 0 bases, and 15 bases separated the two germline ends. DNA of the CDR3: TGCGCCAGCAGCCAAGAACCCACCGCGATCTATAGCAATCAGCCCCAGCATTTT. Residues: CASSQEPTAIYSNQPQHF.

The chain couples TRBV5-8 to TRBJ2-1; 7 bases match TRBD1. Germline lookup yields CDR1 SGHTS and CDR2 YDEGEE. This CDR3 has 15 amino acids. J was trimmed by 4 bases and V by 6 bases; bases with no gene match: 10. The CDR3 sequence is CASTRPGQPYNEQFF. The CDR3 DNA reads as TGTGCCAGCACCCGGCCGGGACAGCCGTACAATGAGCAGTTCTTC.

J is TRBJ2-1 and V is TRBV10-1, with D hard to call. Looked up from germline, CDR1 is WNHNN and CDR2 is SYGVQD (reference sequence). V gave up 8 bases and J gave up 4 bases, with 27 bases separating them. The CDR3 runs to 18 residues. The CDR3 coding sequence is TGCGCCAGCGGCATGTCCCACAATGGTGCTAGTTCATACAATGAGCAGTTCTTC. This encodes CASGMSHNGASSYNEQFF.

This clone appeared once. CDR3 amino acids: CASGGSGSYEQYF. DNA of the CDR3: TGCGCCAGCGGCGGGAGTGGGTCCTACGAGCAGTACTTC. The genes are TRBV10-2 and TRBJ2-7; TRBD2 matches at 7 bases. Germline CDR1 and CDR2: WSHSY and SAAADI. This CDR3 has 13 amino acids. V dropped 8 bases and J dropped 1; count of bases not matched to a gene: 5.

This sequence joins TRBV5-4 and TRBJ1-3; D remains ambiguous. The CDR3 length is 15 residues. Trimming took off 0 bases at V and 0 bases at J, with 7 bases between the two ends. Germline V CDR1 and CDR2: SGHNT, YYREEE (reference sequence). CDR3 in amino acids: CASSLAGSSGNTIYF. The CDR3, as DNA: TGTGCCAGCAGCTTGGCGGGGAGCTCTGGAAACACCATATATTTT.

The rearrangement joins TRBV4-1 to TRBJ2-3; no firm D call. Trimming pared 1 base from V and 7 bases from J, leaving 15 bases between. This CDR3 region has 15 residues. Looked up from germline, CDR1 is MGHRA and CDR2 is YSYEKL. The CDR3 sequence: CASSQAVFGLYTQYF. The CDR3 DNA reads TGCGCCAGCAGCCAAGCAGTGTTTGGCTTGTATACGCAGTATTTT.

The V gene is TRBV7-9, the J gene TRBJ2-5, with 12 bases lining up with TRBD2. Trimming cost V 4 bases and J 4 bases; bases outside gene matches: 7. The CDR3 runs 16 residues. The germline V gene has CDR1 SEHNR and CDR2 FQNEAQ (reference sequence). Here the CDR3 DNA reads TGTGCCAGCAGCTCCGCCGGACTAGCGGGGTTAGAGACCCAGTACTTC. It encodes CASSSAGLAGLETQYF.